This T cell receptor beta chain was recorded in a study of CD8+ T cells in alopecia areata. Study at large: The study gave tofacitinib for 6 to 18 months, then 6 months off drug. Severity was scored as percentage of affected scalp area in treated patients.

Germline CDR1 and CDR2: MNHEY and SMNVEV (reference sequence). The CDR3 consists of 12 residues. Between the trimmed V and J ends, which lost 5 bases and 6 bases, there was a span of 9 bases. Study conclusions and caveats: Clonality in the scalp and expanded CD8+ clones ranked among the top 100 were significantly decreased by tofacitinib. Uncertainty about whether baseline CD8+ expansion is linked to response remains, with one nonresponder.

Extraction and reverse transcription of RNA yielded cDNA as the sequencing template. Sequencing was performed with immunoSEQ multiplex PCR; in TCRdb, only in-frame clones are kept and a portion is missing. The data contain about 190,000 clones, 45% to 65% of them singletons. Concerning this clone itself: What it recognizes is unknown.

Regarding treatment: oral pan-JAK inhibitor, 5-10 mg twice daily. This receptor was obtained from a human donor with alopecia areata. The source was CD4+ T cells sorted from blood, collected at week 4, from a patient treated with tofacitinib. The chain joins TRBV27 to TRBJ2-3; D is undetermined. The CDR3, as DNA: TGTGCCAGCAGTCAGCCCGGGGATACGCAGTATTTT. It yields the protein CASSQPGDTQYF.